The 10 T cell receptor beta chains below all came from one sample that was sequenced in a study of tumor-infiltrating lymphocytes in primary liver carcinoma. Joint extraction of RNA and DNA used roughly 19-33 mg of bulk tissue that was unsorted. Starting from approximately 470 ng of total RNA, TCR beta cDNA was produced with a primer in the constant region. Three nested multiplex PCR rounds, a slightly modified ARM-PCR method, built the TCR beta libraries. In the first two PCR rounds, TRBV1-TRBV30 forward primers were paired with a C-beta reverse primer, and each round lasted roughly 9 cycles. TCRdb ran MiXCR on the multiplex PCR reads and lists one entry per CDR3 protein. The sample has more than 95,000 distinct CDR3 sequences; 55% to 75% are singletons. Sequencing was carried out using liver tumor tissue from sampling region 3. Stated subset: tumor region T3, left-lateral pole. The receptors were gathered from a woman aged 55-70 years with primary liver carcinoma and hepatitis B virus infection.

V and J are TRBV10-3 and TRBJ1-4; tentatively, D is TRBD1 (5 bases). Germline V gene data show CDR1 as ENHRY and CDR2 as SYGVKD. The CDR3 is 15 residues long. Trimming took off 0 bases at V and 8 bases at J, with 13 bases between the two ends. The CDR3 loop is CAISESGRLKEKLFF. The CDR3 coding sequence is TGTGCCATCAGTGAGTCGGGGCGACTTAAAGAAAAACTGTTTTTT.

Points on this clonotype: Its ends do not fully match the called genes, so a read error is possible. The rearrangement links TRBV12-3 or TRBV12-4 to TRBJ1-3; D is ambiguous. The CDR3 covers 16 residues. CDR3 in amino acids: CASSLGVHETGNTIYF. The CDR3 DNA follows: TGTGCCAGCAGTCTTGGGGTCCACGAAACTGGAAACACCATATACTTT.

Points on this clonotype: At one end, the junction sequence differs from germline, possibly due to a read error. The V gene is TRBV11-2, the J gene TRBJ2-1, with D perhaps matching TRBD2 (6 bases). The CDR3 sequence is 15 residues long. Germline loops: CDR1 SGHAT, CDR2 FQNNGV. CDR3 DNA sequence: TGTACCAGCAGTTTCGACGGGGGAAAGGTCAATGAGCAGTTCTTC. It specifies CTSSFDGGKVNEQFF.

Concerning this clonotype itself: One end of the junction varies from germline; a read error may be responsible. This chain joins TRBV11-3 and TRBJ2-1, with 9 nucleotides matching TRBD2. The length of the CDR3 is 15 residues. Germline V gives CDR1 SGHNT, CDR2 YENEEA. The CDR3 protein is CASSLLAGDYNEHFF. CDR3 DNA: TGTGCTAGCAGCTTATTAGCGGGGGATTACAATGAGCACTTCTTC. The whole variable domain, remainder taken from reference TRBV11-3 and TRBJ2-1, is EAGVVQSPRYKIIEKKQPVAFWCNPISGHNTLYWYLQNLGQGPELLIRYENEEAVDDSQLPKDRFSAERLKGVDSTLKIQPAELGDSAVYLCASSLLAGDYNEHFFGPGTRLTVL.

Notes on this clonotype: This could be a read error, since a much larger clone is one nucleotide away. The gene calls are TRBV29-1 and TRBJ1-3; unclear D gene. The CDR3 is made up of 12 amino acids. Germline loops: CDR1 SQVTM, CDR2 ANQGSEA. Here the CDR3 reads CSVAVLGNAIYF. The CDR3 bases are TGCAGCGTTGCTGTACTTGGAAACGCCATATATTTT.

V usage is TRBV12-3 or TRBV12-4 and J usage is TRBJ1-6, with D uncertain. This CDR3 comprises 14 residues. V was clipped by 9 bases and J by 4 bases, with 13 bases between them. The DNA of the CDR3 is TGTGCCAGTCGAGGGTGTCCATATAATTCACCCCTCCACTTT. Its translation: CASRGCPYNSPLHF.

Ten or more counts support this clonotype. Compared with germline, one end of the junction differs, possibly owing to a read error. The J gene is TRBJ1-2, the V gene TRBV28, with 9 nucleotides matching TRBD1. The CDR3 consists of 15 residues. Germline assignment: CDR1 MDHEN and CDR2 SYDVKM. The DNA of the CDR3 is TGTGCCAGCAGCTTATCACCGGGACAGGGTTTTGGCTACACCTTC. Protein: CASSLSPGQGFGYTF.

Concerning this clonotype: One junction end disagrees with the germline gene, perhaps due to a read error. V usage is TRBV11-2 and J usage is TRBJ2-6, with 8 bases aligning to TRBD1. Germline lookup yields CDR1 SGHAT and CDR2 FQNNGV. The CDR3 loop spans 21 amino acids. The CDR3 is CASSMGGDRGISLSGANVLTF. The CDR3 nucleotides read TGTGCCAGCAGCATGGGGGGAGACAGGGGCATTTCCCTCTCTGGGGCCAACGTCCTAACTTTC. The full variable domain, rest sourced from reference TRBV11-2 and TRBJ2-6, is EAGVAQSPRYKIIEKRQSVAFWCNPISGHATLYWYQQILGQGPKLLIQFQNNGVVDDSQLPKDRFSAERLKGVDSTLKIQPAKLEDSAVYLCASSMGGDRGISLSGANVLTFGAGSRLTVL.

There are many counts of this clonotype. The rearrangement uses TRBV6-2 or TRBV6-3 and TRBJ2-3; the match to TRBD2 covers 12 bases. The CDR3 consists of 14 residues. Germline V gene data show CDR1 as MNHEY and CDR2 as SVGEGT. V lost 6 bases and J lost 6; bases outside the gene matches: 4. In nucleotides, the CDR3 is TGTGCCAGCAGCGTGGGGACTAGCGGGGATACGCAGTATTTT. Its protein product is CASSVGTSGDTQYF.

This clonotype was counted ten times or more. V and J are TRBV10-3 and TRBJ2-1; D call uncertain. Germline V gene sequence: CDR1 ENHRY, CDR2 SYGVKD. Between the trimmed V and J ends, which lost 3 bases and 7 bases, there was a span of 10 bases. The CDR3 is 13 amino acids. The CDR3 nucleotides are TGTGCCATCAGTGATTACCAGGAGAATGAGCAGTTCTTC. It yields the protein CAISDYQENEQFF.